This TCR beta chain is drawn from a study of blood T cell repertoires in COVID-19. Study summary: Acute and convalescent COVID-19 samples came from the United States, Italy and Spain.

The CDR3 length is 17 residues. The germline V gene encodes CDR1 MDHEN and CDR2 SYDVKM. V was trimmed by 1 base and J by 4 bases, leaving 17 bases between them. TCRdb's table, derived via immunoSEQ multiplex PCR, lists solely in-frame clones and lacks some. The repertoire holds about 290,000 clones, about 90% seen once, with over 8.5% in the top ten. The receptor was derived from a young woman with COVID-19, enrolled during active disease. The genes are TRBV28 and TRBJ1-5; D possibly corresponds to TRBD1 (5 bases). The specimen sequenced was peripheral blood. In nucleotides, the CDR3 is TGTGCCAGCAGTTTATACGGGCGGGGCAGAACTAATCAGCCCCAGCATTTT. Protein sequence: CASSLYGRGRTNQPQHF. Filled out from reference TRBV28 and TRBJ1-5, the complete variable domain reads DVKVTQSSRYLVKRTGEKVFLECVQDMDHENMFWYRQDPGLGLRLIYFSYDVKMKEKGDIPEGYSVSREKKERFSLILESASTNQTSMYLCASSLYGRGRTNQPQHFGDGTRLSIL.